Following are 16 T cell receptor beta chains from one sample sequenced in a study of tumor and adjacent non-tumor tissue in lung cancer. The template was RNA from unsorted bulk tissue. TCRbeta libraries were built with three rounds of nested PCR, modified from ARM-PCR. TCRdb re-called the multiplex PCR reads through MiXCR, storing one row per CDR3 protein. The sample gives about 75,000 distinct CDR3 sequences, 60% to 80% of which show up once; roughly 12% is in the top ten. Sequenced input: lung tumor tissue. These receptors were obtained from a woman aged 50 to 60 with non-small cell lung cancer.

This CDR3 is CASNLIRSLAGLRTYNEQFF. The CDR3 DNA reads as TGTGCCAGCAACTTGATCCGGTCTCTAGCGGGACTAAGAACCTACAATGAGCAGTTCTTC. V is TRBV11-2 and J is TRBJ2-1, with TRBD2 matching over 9 bases. CDR1 and CDR2 (germline): SGHAT, FQNNGV. The J segment lost 2 bases and the V segment lost 7 bases, leaving 21 bases of the junction unmatched. The CDR3 consists of 20 residues.

The chain couples TRBV10-2 to TRBJ2-1; 8 bases map to TRBD2. J lost 9 bases, V lost 0 bases, and 10 bases had no gene match. The CDR3 has 16 amino acids. The germline gives CDR1 WSHSY, CDR2 SAAADI. CDR3 sequence (DNA): TGCGCCAGCAGTGAGTCGGGGACTAGTGGGATGAGTGAGCAGTTCTTC. Protein sequence: CASSESGTSGMSEQFF.

This chain connects TRBV11-2 to TRBJ2-7, with 15 positions matching TRBD2. The CDR3 covers 17 residues. Unmatched junction bases numbered 18, after V lost 9 bases and J lost 9 bases. Germline loops: CDR1 SGHAT, CDR2 FQNNGV. CDR3 residues: CASCPRTSGRASWVQYF. The CDR3 region has the DNA TGTGCCAGTTGCCCCCGGACTAGCGGGAGGGCATCGTGGGTGCAGTACTTC.

As concerns this clonotype: One end of the junction fails to match germline, which may point to a read error. V gene TRBV20-1 combines with J gene TRBJ1-2; D remains ambiguous. The CDR3 consists of 13 residues. The germline V gene encodes CDR1 DFQATT and CDR2 SNEGSKA (reference sequence). CDR3: CTASPEANYGYTF. CDR3 nucleotide sequence: TGCACTGCTAGTCCAGAGGCTAACTATGGCTACACTTTC.

CDR3 nucleotides: TGTCTCAGCAGTTTGGGGAACAATCAGCCCCAGCATTTT. As protein: CLSSLGNNQPQHF. V is TRBV12-3 or TRBV12-4 and J is TRBJ1-5; D is unclear. There are 13 residues in the CDR3.

As regards this clonotype: At one end the junction does not follow the germline gene, possibly because of a read error. The CDR3 bases are TGTGACAGCAGCTCAAAATTCGAAGGGACAGATACGCAGTATTTT. Translated: CDSSSKFEGTDTQYF. The V call is TRBV5-4, the J call TRBJ2-3; no definite D call. The CDR3 covers 15 residues. Germline V gene data show CDR1 as SGHNT and CDR2 as YYREEE (reference sequence). The entire variable domain, with the rest obtained from reference TRBV5-4 and TRBJ2-3, is as follows: ETGVTQSPTHLIKTRGQQVTLRCSSQSGHNTVSWYQQALGQGPQFIFQYYREEENGRGNFPPRFSGLQFPNYSSELNVNALELDDSALYLCDSSSKFEGTDTQYFGPGTRLTVL.

Turning to this clonotype: The CDR3 carries no conserved terminal phenylalanine or tryptophan, so it likely arises from a read error. The CDR3 DNA is TGCACCAGCTGCCAAGAGTTGGGGAGCTCCTACAATGAGCAGTTCTTA. It yields the protein CTSCQELGSSYNEQFL. The chain joins TRBV4-1 to TRBJ2-1, with D perhaps matching TRBD2 (5 bases). In germline, CDR1 is MGHRA, CDR2 YSYEKL. The CDR3 consists of 16 residues.

Remarks on this clonotype: Relative to the germline gene, one junction end is altered; a read error may explain this. This chain joins TRBV6-1 and TRBJ2-2; TRBD2 agrees at 10 bases. CDR1 and CDR2 from the germline V gene are MNHNS and SASEGT. There are 14 residues in the CDR3. The CDR3 protein is CASSLAGDTRELFF. DNA of the CDR3: TGTGCGAGCAGTCTAGCGGGAGACACCAGGGAGCTGTTTTTT.

For this clonotype: A read error may produce the germline difference seen at one junction end. The V call is TRBV29-1, the J call TRBJ2-4; TRBD1 aligns across 9 bases. Germline assignment: CDR1 SQVTM and CDR2 ANQGSEA. This CDR3 comprises 13 residues. CDR3 nucleotide sequence: TGCAGCGCTATACAGGGGGCCAAAAACATTCAGTATTTC. Its translation is CSAIQGAKNIQYF.

Remarks on this clonotype: A much larger clonotype is one base distant, so this may be a read error. This rearrangement joins TRBV5-1 to TRBJ2-5, with 9 bases lining up with TRBD1. The CDR3 is 15 residues long. Germline V gives CDR1 SGHRS, CDR2 YFSETQ. The CDR3 bases are TGCTCCAGCAGCAACGAGGACAGGGGTGAAGAGACCCAGTACTTC. This translates into CSSSNEDRGEETQYF.

In regard to this clonotype: The junction and the germline gene differ at one end; a read error may be behind it. This chain joins TRBV6-5 and TRBJ1-1; 9 bases fit TRBD1. Germline CDR1 and CDR2: MNHEY and SVGAGI. The CDR3 is 15 amino acids. The CDR3: CAISRQGGGNTEAFF. The DNA of the CDR3 is TGTGCCATCAGTCGACAGGGGGGCGGCAACACTGAAGCTTTCTTT.

Regarding this clonotype: This is likely a read error, given that the CDR3 carries no conserved phenylalanine or tryptophan at its end. V gene TRBV12-3 or TRBV12-4 combines with J gene TRBJ2-2; possible D gene TRBD2, 5 bases. CDR3 length: 16 amino acids. Trimming cost V 5 bases and J 2 bases, with 15 bases left between them. The CDR3 nucleotides are TGTGCCAGCAGTCCTCCTAGCCCCCCTAACACCGGGGAGCTGTTTTTG. Translation: CASSPPSPPNTGELFL.

Worth noting for this clonotype: A read error may produce the germline difference seen at one junction end. The genes are TRBV6-1 and TRBJ2-6, with D possibly TRBD1 on 5 matching bases. The V gene's germline CDR1 is MNHNS and CDR2 SASEGT. This CDR3 spans 15 amino acids. The CDR3 protein is CTSSERSSGANVLTF. In nucleotides, the CDR3 is TGTACCAGCAGTGAACGGTCCTCTGGGGCCAACGTCCTGACCTTC.

As regards this clonotype: A read error may account for a junction end that differs from germline. The chain recombines TRBV28 with TRBJ1-5; perhaps TRBD1 as D (5 bases). This CDR3 is 16 amino acids long. Germline loops: CDR1 MDHEN, CDR2 SYDVKM. DNA of the CDR3: TGTGCCAGCAGTTCCAGCGGACACGGGAGGGGTCAGCCCAAGCATTTT. Translating it yields CASSSSGHGRGQPKHF.

The V gene is TRBV13, the J gene TRBJ2-7; 9 nucleotides agree with TRBD2. Trimming cost V 2 bases and J 9 bases; bases outside gene matches: 14. The CDR3 is 16 residues long. Germline V gene lookup returns CDR1 PRHDT and CDR2 FYEKMQ (reference sequence). CDR3 region: CASSLNSGLAGVVQYF. In DNA form, the CDR3 reads TGTGCCAGCAGCTTAAACTCGGGACTAGCAGGAGTTGTGCAGTACTTC.

As regards this clonotype: Here the CDR3 omits its conserved ending phenylalanine or tryptophan, so a read error is the likely source. The rearrangement joins TRBV29-1 to TRBJ2-6; tentatively, D is TRBD2 (6 bases). Germline assignment: CDR1 SQVTM and CDR2 ANQGSEA. The CDR3 runs 16 residues. The CDR3 nucleotides are TGCAGCGTTGTGGGGGGACCGAGCTCTGGGGCCAACATCCTGACTTTA. Amino acid sequence: CSVVGGPSSGANILTL.